One sample yielded the 26 T cell receptor beta chains listed below, sequenced in a study of shared clonotypes between healthy human individuals. The table came from immunoSEQ multiplex PCR; TCRdb's copy has only in-frame clones and leaves some out. The data hold about 460,000 clones, with about 74% observed a single time. The sample comprised PBMCs. All receptors derive from a woman aged 40 to 50 in good health. Some clones in this sample may be carry-over from other donors' samples.

This clone has more than one count but fewer than ten. The CDR3 is CASSSWAMNTEAFF. The CDR3 bases are TGTGCCAGCAGCTCTTGGGCCATGAACACTGAAGCTTTCTTT. J is TRBJ1-1 and V is TRBV7-9; D call uncertain. Germline-derived CDR1 and CDR2 are SEHNR and FQNEAQ (reference sequence). The length of the CDR3 is 14 residues. Trimming shortened V by 4 bases and J by 0 bases, and 9 bases separated the two germline ends. Based on the CDR3 plus reference TRBV7-9 and TRBJ1-1, the full variable domain is DTGVSQNPRHKITKRGQNVTFRCDPISEHNRLYWYRQTLGQGPEFLTYFQNEAQLEKSRLLSDRFSAERPKGSFSTLEIQRTEQGDSAMYLCASSSWAMNTEAFFGQGTRLTVV.

The chain joins TRBV9 to TRBJ2-1; TRBD2 matches 9 bases. V shed 6 bases, J shed 6 bases, and the junction held 10 bases outside the gene matches. This CDR3 comprises 15 residues. Germline CDR1 is SGDLS and CDR2 is YYNGEE. CDR3 nucleotides: TGTGCCAGCAACCCTAGCGGGACGTCCGCCAATGAGCAGTTCTTC. Translated, it gives CASNPSGTSANEQFF. The variable domain in full, with the rest retrieved from reference TRBV9 and TRBJ2-1, is DSGVTQTPKHLITATGQRVTLRCSPRSGDLSVYWYQQSLDQGLQFLIQYYNGEERAKGNILERFSAQQFPDLHSELNLSSLELGDSALYFCASNPSGTSANEQFFGPGTRLTVL.

V and J are TRBV5-1 and TRBJ2-1, with D possibly TRBD2 on 5 matching bases. CDR3 size: 15 residues. Germline loops: CDR1 SGHRS, CDR2 YFSETQ. The V gene lost 0 bases and the J gene lost 7 bases, with 14 bases spanning the gap. The CDR3 loop reads CASSLVSAGWNEQFF. CDR3 sequence (DNA): TGCGCCAGCAGCTTGGTTAGCGCCGGATGGAATGAGCAGTTCTTC.

The chain recombines TRBV29-1 with TRBJ1-1, with TRBD1 as a possible D gene (5 bases). The germline gives CDR1 SQVTM, CDR2 ANQGSEA. The CDR3 covers 14 residues. Trimming removed 7 bases at V and 1 base at J, with 16 bases between. The CDR3 sequence: CSANRGIGNTEAFF. For the CDR3, the DNA is TGCAGCGCCAATAGGGGAATTGGGAACACTGAAGCTTTCTTT.

Notes on this clone: Other nucleotide sequences in the sample specify the same CDR3. V gene TRBV30 combines with J gene TRBJ2-5; D is unclear. The V gene's germline CDR1 is GTSNPN and CDR2 SVGIG (reference sequence). Trimming took off 1 base at V and 5 bases at J, with 5 bases between the two ends. The length of the CDR3 is 11 residues. The chain's CDR3 is CAWSGGETQYF. CDR3 bases: TGTGCCTGGAGTGGTGGGGAGACCCAGTACTTC.

The gene calls are TRBV29-1 and TRBJ1-2; D is undetermined. V shed 6 bases and J shed 8 bases, with 13 bases lying between them. The CDR3 length is 11 residues. The germline V gene has CDR1 SQVTM and CDR2 ANQGSEA. CDR3 coding DNA: TGCAGCGTGTGGACCGAGGAAGGCTACACCTTC. Protein product: CSVWTEEGYTF.

As for this clone: One base away lies a much larger clone, so this may be a sequencing read error. No conserved phenylalanine or tryptophan is present at the end of the CDR3, so a read error is the likely explanation. The chain is built from TRBV18 and TRBJ2-7; D gene uncertain. Trimming removed 6 bases at V and 5 bases at J, with 14 bases between. The CDR3 consists of 13 residues. Germline V gives CDR1 KGHSH, CDR2 LQKENI. CDR3 sequence: CASSRAYRDEQYL. The CDR3 DNA sequence: TGTGCCAGCTCGAGAGCGTACCGGGACGAGCAGTACCTC.

The V gene is TRBV18, the J gene TRBJ2-1, with a weak D call TRBD1 (6 bases). The germline CDR1 and CDR2 sequences are KGHSH and LQKENI. V was cut by 2 bases and J by 6 bases, with 8 bases left in between. This CDR3 spans 13 amino acids. CDR3 residues: CASSPLGGNEQFF. CDR3 nucleotides: TGTGCCAGCTCACCATTAGGGGGCAATGAGCAGTTCTTC.

This chain connects TRBV28 to TRBJ1-2, with D possibly TRBD1 on 5 matching bases. The V gene lost 3 bases and the J gene lost 4 bases, with 15 bases spanning the gap. CDR1 and CDR2 from the germline V gene are MDHEN and SYDVKM. The CDR3 is 15 residues long. Here the CDR3 DNA reads TGTGCCAGCAGTTTGGGAGGGGTGCTTGGCTATGGCTACACCTTC. It yields the protein CASSLGGVLGYGYTF.

V is TRBV2 and J is TRBJ2-1, with D perhaps TRBD2 (5 bases). The germline V and J ends were trimmed by 4 bases and 7 bases, with 11 bases remaining between them. Germline values: CDR1 SNHLY, CDR2 FYNNEI. This CDR3 has 13 residues. The CDR3 DNA sequence: TGTGCCAGCAGTGTTGAGGGCCGGAATGAGCAGTTCTTC. This encodes CASSVEGRNEQFF.

The rearrangement uses TRBV30 and TRBJ1-2; no clear D gene. This CDR3 has 12 amino acids. Trimming cost V 4 bases and J 3 bases, with 9 bases left between them. Germline assignment: CDR1 GTSNPN and CDR2 SVGIG (reference sequence). CDR3 residues: CAWTFQYYGYTF. The CDR3 coding sequence is TGTGCCTGGACCTTCCAATACTATGGCTACACCTTC.

This clone was observed once. V usage is TRBV4-1 and J usage is TRBJ2-1; 9 bases line up with TRBD2. There are 14 residues in the CDR3. V lost 3 bases and J lost 6; bases outside the gene matches: 3. CDR1 is MGHRA and CDR2 is YSYEKL in the germline V gene. The CDR3 sequence: CASSQAREGNEQFF. Here the CDR3 DNA reads TGCGCCAGCAGCCAGGCGCGGGAGGGCAATGAGCAGTTCTTC.

Regarding this clone: At one end the junction does not follow the germline gene, possibly because of a read error. The chain combines TRBV6-6 with TRBJ2-3, with 10 bases identical to TRBD1. The CDR3 is made up of 14 amino acids. The germline CDR1 and CDR2 sequences are MNHNY and SVGAGI (reference sequence). The CDR3 DNA reads as TGTGCCGGCAGGACGGACAGGGGGACAGATACGCAGTATTTT. It is translated as CAGRTDRGTDTQYF.

The V and J genes are TRBV18 and TRBJ2-3; possibly TRBD2 for D (5 bases). Trimming took 3 bases from V and 0 from J, leaving 13 bases between them. CDR1 is KGHSH and CDR2 is LQKENI in the germline V gene. This CDR3 is built from 16 residues. CDR3 DNA sequence: TGTGCCAGCTCACCCGGGGTCTTCGCTAGCACAGATACGCAGTATTTT. Translation gives CASSPGVFASTDTQYF.

This clone was counted between two and nine times. The chain links TRBV29-1 to TRBJ2-5, with 8 nucleotides matching TRBD1. CDR1 is SQVTM, CDR2 ANQGSEA, per germline. V dropped 4 bases and J dropped 5; count of bases not matched to a gene: 6. The CDR3 is made up of 13 amino acids. The CDR3 DNA is TGCAGCGTTGGTCGCAGGGGGCTGGAGACCCAGTACTTC. Translation gives CSVGRRGLETQYF.

Regarding this clone: This likely stems from a read error, as it lies one base from a far larger clone. This specimen includes other DNA sequences encoding the same CDR3. The J gene is TRBJ2-1, the V gene TRBV29-1; 11 positions match TRBD2. Germline loops: CDR1 SQVTM, CDR2 ANQGSEA. J was trimmed by 6 bases and V by 4 bases; bases with no gene match: 5. The length of the CDR3 is 14 residues. The DNA of the CDR3 is TGCAGCGTTGTGCGCCTAGCGGGGGGCAATGAGCAGTTCTTC. This codes for CSVVRLAGGNEQFF.

The V and J genes are TRBV18 and TRBJ1-1; the D is unclear. The CDR3 runs 14 residues. Germline loops: CDR1 KGHSH, CDR2 LQKENI. With 0 bases removed from V and 1 base from J, the gap between germline ends came to 6 bases. The CDR3 is CASSPPMANTEAFF. The CDR3 bases are TGTGCCAGCTCACCACCTATGGCGAACACTGAAGCTTTCTTT. Looking up the rest from reference TRBV18 and TRBJ1-1 gives the full variable domain: NAGVMQNPRHLVRRRGQEARLRCSPMKGHSHVYWYRQLPEEGLKFMVYLQKENIIDESGMPKERFSAEFPKEGPSILRIQQVVRGDSAAYFCASSPPMANTEAFFGQGTRLTVV.

The chain recombines TRBV4-1 with TRBJ2-7; no reliable D call. Germline CDR1 MGHRA, CDR2 YSYEKL. The CDR3 totals 13 residues. The V and J ends lost 0 bases and 3 bases respectively, with 6 bases between them. The CDR3 sequence: CASSQDQLYEQYF. The DNA for the CDR3 is TGCGCCAGCAGCCAAGATCAGCTCTACGAGCAGTACTTC.

This clone has ten or more counts. Other DNA sequences from this sample encode an identical CDR3 as well. The V gene is TRBV19, the J gene TRBJ2-5, with a weak D call TRBD2 (5 bases). The germline CDR1 and CDR2 sequences are LNHDA and SQIVND (reference sequence). The V gene lost 8 bases and the J gene lost 3 bases, with 10 bases spanning the gap. This CDR3 region has 12 residues. The CDR3 region has the DNA TGTGCCAGTGGGCGGGCAGAAGAGACCCAGTACTTC. Translating gives CASGRAEETQYF. Drawing the rest from reference TRBV19 and TRBJ2-5, the complete variable domain is DGGITQSPKYLFRKEGQNVTLSCEQNLNHDAMYWYRQDPGQGLRLIYYSQIVNDFQKGDIAEGYSVSREKKESFPLTVTSAQKNPTAFYLCASGRAEETQYFGPGTRLLVL.

The J gene is TRBJ2-7, the V gene TRBV7-9; TRBD2 is a possible D gene (6 bases). Trimming cost V 0 bases and J 0 bases, with 12 bases left between them. The CDR3 loop spans 16 amino acids. Germline values: CDR1 SEHNR, CDR2 FQNEAQ (reference sequence). The CDR3 reads CASSLAGTGNSYEQYF. The CDR3 nucleotides are TGTGCCAGCAGCTTAGCCGGGACTGGAAACTCCTACGAGCAGTACTTC.

This rearrangement joins TRBV30 to TRBJ2-3, with 11 bases identical to TRBD2. V shed 3 bases, J shed 7 bases, and the junction held 9 bases outside the gene matches. The CDR3 loop spans 15 amino acids. Germline V CDR1 and CDR2: GTSNPN, SVGIG (reference sequence). The CDR3 loop reads CAWRALSGRANTQYF. The CDR3 DNA follows: TGTGCCTGGAGAGCACTTAGCGGGAGGGCCAATACGCAGTATTTT.

The chain links TRBV5-1 to TRBJ2-3; tentative D call: TRBD1 (6 bases). Trimming shortened V by 2 bases and J by 4 bases, and 17 bases separated the two germline ends. There are 16 residues in the CDR3. Germline loops: CDR1 SGHRS, CDR2 YFSETQ. The CDR3 sequence: CASSFSWGPGADTQYF. In DNA, the CDR3 is TGCGCCAGCAGCTTTAGTTGGGGGCCGGGCGCAGATACGCAGTATTTT. Combining the CDR3 with reference TRBV5-1 and TRBJ2-3 gives the whole variable domain KAGVTQTPRYLIKTRGQQVTLSCSPISGHRSVSWYQQTPGQGLQFLFEYFSETQRNKGNFPGRFSGRQFSNSRSEMNVSTLELGDSALYLCASSFSWGPGADTQYFGPGTRLTVL.

The rearrangement links TRBV7-9 to TRBJ1-4; D may be TRBD1 (5 bases). In germline, CDR1 is SEHNR, CDR2 FQNEAQ (reference sequence). Trimming cost V 5 bases and J 2 bases, with 9 bases left between them. The CDR3 runs 14 residues. This CDR3 reads CASSRDETNEKLFF. CDR3 bases: TGTGCCAGCAGCCGGGACGAGACTAATGAAAAACTGTTTTTT.

Turning to this clone: The same CDR3 is also encoded by other DNA sequences in this sample. The rearrangement uses TRBV7-3 and TRBJ2-2; the D is unclear. CDR1 is SGHTA and CDR2 is FQGTGA in the germline V gene. The CDR3 is 13 amino acids. V was clipped by 2 bases and J by 5 bases, with 6 bases between them. Written as DNA, the CDR3 is TGTGCCAGCAGCTTAGGTCCGACCGGGGAGCTGTTTTTT. It codes for CASSLGPTGELFF.

The rearrangement joins TRBV4-2 to TRBJ2-3; no definite D call. Germline assignment: CDR1 LGHNA and CDR2 YNFKEQ. Trimming stripped 4 bases from V and 0 bases from J, with 8 bases between. This CDR3 is built from 14 residues. CDR3 nucleotide sequence: TGTGCCAGCAGCCTGGACGGTAGCACAGATACGCAGTATTTT. Protein product: CASSLDGSTDTQYF.

J is TRBJ2-1 and V is TRBV19; D is unclear. Germline V lookup: CDR1 LNHDA, CDR2 SQIVND (reference sequence). The V end was cut by 2 bases, the J end by 3 bases, with 11 bases between. The length of the CDR3 is 15 residues. CDR3 coding DNA: TGTGCCAGTAGTATACAGTGGCTAGACTACAATGAGCAGTTCTTC. This encodes CASSIQWLDYNEQFF.